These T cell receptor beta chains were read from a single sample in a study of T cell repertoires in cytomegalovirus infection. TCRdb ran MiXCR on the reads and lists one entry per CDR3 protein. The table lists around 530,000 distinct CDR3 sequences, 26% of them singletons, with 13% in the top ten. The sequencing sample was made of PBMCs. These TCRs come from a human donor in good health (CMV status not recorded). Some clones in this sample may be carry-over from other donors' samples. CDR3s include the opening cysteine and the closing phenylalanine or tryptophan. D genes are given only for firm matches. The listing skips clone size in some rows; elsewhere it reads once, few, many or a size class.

DNA: TGCGCCAGCAGCTTGAGCCTAGGACTCACCGGGGAGCTGTTTTTT; CDR3: CASSLSLGLTGELFF; V: TRBV5-1; J: TRBJ2-2; D: -; size: few
DNA: TGTGCCAGCAGCGGAACTAGCGGGGACTACGAGCAGTACTTC; CDR3: CASSGTSGDYEQYF; V: TRBV9; J: TRBJ2-7; D: TRBD2; size: few
DNA: TGTGCCAGCAGCCCTCGTGGGGGGATAACGCAGTATTTT; CDR3: CASSPRGGITQYF; V: TRBV7-2; J: TRBJ2-3; D: -; size: many
DNA: TGTGCCAGTAGCGAGACAGGGGCGGCAGATACGCAGTATTTT; CDR3: CASSETGAADTQYF; V: TRBV19; J: TRBJ2-3; D: TRBD1; size: few
DNA: TGTGCCAGCATGTTCCCGGCCTCCTACAATGAGCAGTTCTTC; CDR3: CASMFPASYNEQFF; V: TRBV7-9; J: TRBJ2-1; D: -; size: many
DNA: TGTGCCACCAGTGATGGGACTAGCGGGGAAGCCGGGGAGCTGTTTTTT; CDR3: CATSDGTSGEAGELFF; V: TRBV24-1; J: TRBJ2-2; D: TRBD2; size: -
DNA: TGTGCCAGCACCCCTCCCCCTGGGGCAGGGCTCTCTGGAAACACCATATATTTT; CDR3: CASTPPPGAGLSGNTIYF; V: TRBV7-2; J: TRBJ1-3; D: -; size: many
DNA: TGTGCCAGCAGCCCAGACGCCGGACGGAACACTGAAGCTTTCTTT; CDR3: CASSPDAGRNTEAFF; V: TRBV7-6; J: TRBJ1-1; D: -; size: few
DNA: TGTGCCAGCGGGGCGGGGGTGTATGGTGAGCAGTTCTTC; CDR3: CASGAGVYGEQFF; V: TRBV11-3; J: TRBJ2-1; D: TRBD2; size: few
DNA: TGTGCCATCAGTGAGTCAAAAGGGGCGCAGCCCCAGCATTTT; CDR3: CAISESKGAQPQHF; V: TRBV10-3; J: TRBJ1-5; D: -; size: few
DNA: TGTGCCAGCAGCTCCGAAGGACTAGCGGGAGGGCGAAGCTACAATGAGCAGTTCTTC; CDR3: CASSSEGLAGGRSYNEQFF; V: TRBV7-2; J: TRBJ2-1; D: TRBD2; size: many
DNA: TGTGCCAGCAGCCTCCGGCCCGGGACAGGGTTTTTCAGTGAGCAGTTCTTC; CDR3: CASSLRPGTGFFSEQFF; V: TRBV7-2; J: TRBJ2-1; D: TRBD1; size: -
DNA: TGTGCCAGCAGGCTGACTAGCGGGAGTATCTACAATGAGCAGTTCTTC; CDR3: CASRLTSGSIYNEQFF; V: TRBV6-5; J: TRBJ2-1; D: TRBD2; size: few
DNA: TGTGCCAGTAGTATCGAACCCCGGTCGGTCGAGCAGTACTTC; CDR3: CASSIEPRSVEQYF; V: TRBV19; J: TRBJ2-7; D: -; size: once
DNA: TGTGCCAGCAGCGCTATTGGGAGATCGGAGCTGTTTTTT; CDR3: CASSAIGRSELFF; V: TRBV2; J: TRBJ2-2; D: -; size: -
DNA: TGTGCCAGCAGTCCCCAGACCCCAGATACGCAGTATTTT; CDR3: CASSPQTPDTQYF; V: TRBV27; J: TRBJ2-3; D: -; size: -
DNA: TGCAGCGGAACTGGGTTAGCCAAAAACATTCAGTACTTC; CDR3: CSGTGLAKNIQYF; V: TRBV29-1; J: TRBJ2-4; D: -; size: few